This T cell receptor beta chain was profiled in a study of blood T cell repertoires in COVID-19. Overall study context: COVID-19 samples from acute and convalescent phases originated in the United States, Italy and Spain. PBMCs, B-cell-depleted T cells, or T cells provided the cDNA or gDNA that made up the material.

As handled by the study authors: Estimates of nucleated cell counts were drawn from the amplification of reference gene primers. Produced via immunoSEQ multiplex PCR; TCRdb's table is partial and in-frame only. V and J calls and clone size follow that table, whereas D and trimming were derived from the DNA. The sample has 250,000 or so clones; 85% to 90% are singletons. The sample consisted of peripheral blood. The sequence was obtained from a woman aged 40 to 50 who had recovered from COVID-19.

The CDR3 region has the DNA TGTGCCAGCAGCGATCGACTATCCGGGGAGCTGTTTTTT. It is translated as CASSDRLSGELFF. This chain links TRBV9 with TRBJ2-2; possible D gene TRBD2, 5 bases. Trimming cost V 3 bases and J 6 bases, with 9 bases left between them. This CDR3 contains 13 residues. CDR1 SGDLS and CDR2 YYNGEE come from the germline V gene. Full variable domain (outside the CDR3, taken from reference TRBV9 and TRBJ2-2): DSGVTQTPKHLITATGQRVTLRCSPRSGDLSVYWYQQSLDQGLQFLIQYYNGEERAKGNILERFSAQQFPDLHSELNLSSLELGDSALYFCASSDRLSGELFFGEGSRLTVL.